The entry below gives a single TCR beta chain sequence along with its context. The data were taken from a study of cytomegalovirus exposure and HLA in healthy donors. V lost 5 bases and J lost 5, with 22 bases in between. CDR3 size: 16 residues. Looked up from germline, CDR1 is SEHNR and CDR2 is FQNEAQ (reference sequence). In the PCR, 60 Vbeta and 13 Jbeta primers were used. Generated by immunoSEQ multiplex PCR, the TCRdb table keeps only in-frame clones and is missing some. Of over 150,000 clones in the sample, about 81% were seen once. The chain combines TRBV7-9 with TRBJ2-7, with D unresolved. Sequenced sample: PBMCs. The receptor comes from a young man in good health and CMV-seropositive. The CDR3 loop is CASSLRPSPTNHEQYF. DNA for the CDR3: TGTGCCAGCAGCCTCCGCCCTAGTCCCACCAACCACGAGCAGTACTTC. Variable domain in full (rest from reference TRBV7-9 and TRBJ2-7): DTGVSQNPRHKITKRGQNVTFRCDPISEHNRLYWYRQTLGQGPEFLTYFQNEAQLEKSRLLSDRFSAERPKGSFSTLEIQRTEQGDSAMYLCASSLRPSPTNHEQYFGPGTRLTVT.